This TCR beta chain was obtained from a study of blood T cells in healthy people across ages. This clonotype has a handful of counts. CDR3 length: 17 residues. Looked up from germline, CDR1 is MGHRA and CDR2 is YSYEKL. Between the trimmed V and J ends, which lost 3 bases and 5 bases, there was a span of 20 bases. Using a J-beta primer mix together with a sample-barcoded 5' primer, a second PCR was run for roughly 6 to 12 cycles. TCRdb re-derived calls from the 5' RACE reads in MiXCR, one entry per CDR3 protein. The sample lists roughly 730,000 distinct CDR3 sequences, 45% to 70% occurring once. The chain links TRBV4-1 to TRBJ1-5; the D gene is possibly TRBD1 (5 bases). Sequenced material: blood. This clonotype was obtained from a man between 40 and 49 years old in good health. The CDR3 reads CASSHRPGPSLDQPQHF. CDR3 coding DNA: TGCGCCAGCAGCCATCGACCGGGGCCCTCCTTGGATCAGCCCCAGCATTTT.